The clone carrying this T cell receptor beta chain showed up many times. Its antigen is unidentified. Germline lookup yields CDR1 LGHNA and CDR2 YSLEER. This CDR3 has 14 amino acids. Deletions cut 1 base from V and 3 bases from J, with 10 bases between. This record comes from a study of T cells in Graves' hyperthyroidism and ophthalmopathy. Study conclusions and caveats: From stable hyperthyroidism, ophthalmopathy was separated by a 13 V-J model.

Authors of the study amplified TCR beta CDR3 regions from RNA transcripts. During a first-round RT-PCR of the TCR CDR3, the HTBI primer set was used. One entry per CDR3 protein results from TCRdb running MiXCR on the multiplex PCR reads. The repertoire consists of about 300,000 distinct CDR3 sequences, with about 14% occurring once and the leading ten covering roughly 7.5%. Input material: blood. This receptor was taken from a woman aged 30 to 39 with Graves' hyperthyroidism that later progressed to Graves' ophthalmopathy. This rearrangement joins TRBV4-3 to TRBJ2-7, with a weak D call TRBD1 (5 bases). Here the CDR3 reads CASSQAGRGYEQYF. The CDR3 coding sequence is TGCGCCAGCAGCCAAGCGGGTAGGGGCTACGAGCAGTACTTC.